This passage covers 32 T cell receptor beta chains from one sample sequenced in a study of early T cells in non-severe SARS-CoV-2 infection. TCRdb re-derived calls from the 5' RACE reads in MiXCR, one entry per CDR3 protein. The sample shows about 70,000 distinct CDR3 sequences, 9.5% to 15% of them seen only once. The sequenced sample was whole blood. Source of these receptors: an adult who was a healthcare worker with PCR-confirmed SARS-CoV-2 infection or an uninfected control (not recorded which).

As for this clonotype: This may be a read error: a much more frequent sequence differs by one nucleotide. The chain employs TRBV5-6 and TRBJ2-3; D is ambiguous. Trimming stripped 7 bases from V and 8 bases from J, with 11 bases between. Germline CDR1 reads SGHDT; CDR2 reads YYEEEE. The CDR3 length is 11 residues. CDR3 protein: CASGAGPTQYF. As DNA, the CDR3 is TGTGCCAGCGGCGCCGGACCTACGCAGTATTTT.

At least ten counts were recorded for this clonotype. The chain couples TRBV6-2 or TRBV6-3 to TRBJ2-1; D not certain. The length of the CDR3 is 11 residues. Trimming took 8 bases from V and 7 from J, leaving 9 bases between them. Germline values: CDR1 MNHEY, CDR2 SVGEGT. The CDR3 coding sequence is TGTGCCAGCGGACCACAGAATGAGCAGTTCTTC. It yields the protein CASGPQNEQFF.

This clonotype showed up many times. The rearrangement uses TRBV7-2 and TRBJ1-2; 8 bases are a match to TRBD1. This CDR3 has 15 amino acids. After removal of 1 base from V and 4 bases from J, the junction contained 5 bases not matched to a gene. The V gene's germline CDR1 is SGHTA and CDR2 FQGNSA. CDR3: CASSLGQGAGYGYTF. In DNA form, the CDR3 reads TGTGCCAGCAGCTTAGGGCAGGGGGCAGGCTATGGCTACACCTTC.

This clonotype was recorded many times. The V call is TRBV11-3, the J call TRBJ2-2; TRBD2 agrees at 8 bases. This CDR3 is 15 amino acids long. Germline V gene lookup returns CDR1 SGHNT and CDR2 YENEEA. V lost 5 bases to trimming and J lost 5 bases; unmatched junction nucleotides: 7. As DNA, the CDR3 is TGTGCCAGCAGCCCCCGGCCGGGGGGGACCGGGGAGCTGTTTTTT. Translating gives CASSPRPGGTGELFF.

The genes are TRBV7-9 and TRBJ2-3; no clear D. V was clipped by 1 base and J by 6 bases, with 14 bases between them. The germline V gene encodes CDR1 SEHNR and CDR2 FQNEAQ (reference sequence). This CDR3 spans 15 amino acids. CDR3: CASSLVPRPRDTQYF. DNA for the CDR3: TGTGCCAGCAGCTTAGTCCCTCGTCCTAGGGATACGCAGTATTTT.

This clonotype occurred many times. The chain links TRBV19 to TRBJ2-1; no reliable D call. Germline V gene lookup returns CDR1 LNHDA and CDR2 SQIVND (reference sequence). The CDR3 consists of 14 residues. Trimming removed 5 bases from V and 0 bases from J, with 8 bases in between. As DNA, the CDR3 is TGTGCCAGTAGTGGCTGGAACTCCTACAATGAGCAGTTCTTC. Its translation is CASSGWNSYNEQFF.

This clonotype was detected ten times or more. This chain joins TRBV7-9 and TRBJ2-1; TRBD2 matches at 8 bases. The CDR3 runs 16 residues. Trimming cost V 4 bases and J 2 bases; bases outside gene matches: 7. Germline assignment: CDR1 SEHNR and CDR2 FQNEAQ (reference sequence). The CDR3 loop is CASSSRAGAPYNEQFF. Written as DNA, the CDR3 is TGTGCCAGCAGCTCGAGAGCGGGAGCACCCTACAATGAGCAGTTCTTC.

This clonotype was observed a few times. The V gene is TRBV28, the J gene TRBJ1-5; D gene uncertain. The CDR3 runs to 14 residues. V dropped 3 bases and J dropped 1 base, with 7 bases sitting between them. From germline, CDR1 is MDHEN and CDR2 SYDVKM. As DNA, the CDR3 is TGTGCCAGCAGTTTTAGGATAAGCAATCAGCCCCAGCATTTT. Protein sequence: CASSFRISNQPQHF. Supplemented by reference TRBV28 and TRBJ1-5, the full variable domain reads DVKVTQSSRYLVKRTGEKVFLECVQDMDHENMFWYRQDPGLGLRLIYFSYDVKMKEKGDIPEGYSVSREKKERFSLILESASTNQTSMYLCASSFRISNQPQHFGDGTRLSIL.

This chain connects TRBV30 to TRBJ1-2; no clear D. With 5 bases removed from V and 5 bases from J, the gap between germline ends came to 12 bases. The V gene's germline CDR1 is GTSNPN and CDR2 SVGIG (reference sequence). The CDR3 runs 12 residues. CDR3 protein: CAWAWVGYGYTF. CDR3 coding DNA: TGTGCCTGGGCCTGGGTGGGTTATGGCTACACCTTC.

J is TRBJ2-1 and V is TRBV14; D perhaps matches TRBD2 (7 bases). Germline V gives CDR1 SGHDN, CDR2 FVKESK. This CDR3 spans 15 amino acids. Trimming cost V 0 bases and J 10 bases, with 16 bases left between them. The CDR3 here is CASSQDGGPATEQFF. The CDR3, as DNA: TGTGCCAGCAGCCAAGACGGGGGGCCAGCAACGGAGCAGTTCTTC.

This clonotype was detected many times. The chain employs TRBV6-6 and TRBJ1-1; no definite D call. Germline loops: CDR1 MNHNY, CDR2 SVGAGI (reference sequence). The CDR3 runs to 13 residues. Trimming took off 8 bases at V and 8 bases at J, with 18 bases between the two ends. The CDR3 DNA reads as TGTGCCAGCGAGGATAGGGTGAAGGTCGAAGCTTTCTTT. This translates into CASEDRVKVEAFF.

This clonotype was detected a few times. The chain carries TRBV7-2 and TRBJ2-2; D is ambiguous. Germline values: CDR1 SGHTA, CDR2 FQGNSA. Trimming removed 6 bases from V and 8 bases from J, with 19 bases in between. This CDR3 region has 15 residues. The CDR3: CASRSMAGSSGELFF. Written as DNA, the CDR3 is TGTGCCAGCAGGTCGATGGCAGGTTCGAGTGGGGAGCTGTTTTTT.

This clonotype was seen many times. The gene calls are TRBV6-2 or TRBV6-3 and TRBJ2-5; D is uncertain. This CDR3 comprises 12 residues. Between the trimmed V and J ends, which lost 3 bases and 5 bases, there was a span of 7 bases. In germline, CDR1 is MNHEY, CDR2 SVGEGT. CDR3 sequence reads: CASSYKAETQYF. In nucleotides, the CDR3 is TGTGCCAGCAGTTATAAGGCGGAGACCCAGTACTTC.

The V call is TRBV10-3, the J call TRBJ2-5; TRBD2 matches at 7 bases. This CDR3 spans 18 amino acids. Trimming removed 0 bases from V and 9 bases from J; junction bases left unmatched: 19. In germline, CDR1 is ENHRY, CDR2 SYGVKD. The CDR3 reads CAISESRGTDESRRAQYF. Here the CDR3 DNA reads TGTGCCATCAGTGAGTCGCGGGGGACGGACGAGTCGCGGCGGGCCCAGTACTTC.

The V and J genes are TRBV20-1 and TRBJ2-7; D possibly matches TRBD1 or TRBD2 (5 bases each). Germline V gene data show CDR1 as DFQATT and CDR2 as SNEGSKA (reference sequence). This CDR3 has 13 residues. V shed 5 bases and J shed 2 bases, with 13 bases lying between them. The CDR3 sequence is CSAPRGETYEQYF. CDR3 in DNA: TGCAGTGCTCCACGGGGCGAAACCTACGAGCAGTACTTC.

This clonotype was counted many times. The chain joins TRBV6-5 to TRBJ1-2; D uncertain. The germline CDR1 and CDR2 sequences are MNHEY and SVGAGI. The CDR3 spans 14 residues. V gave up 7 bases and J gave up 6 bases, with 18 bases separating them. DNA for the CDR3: TGTGCCAGCAAGGGCACGAGGAGGCCGAATGGCTACACCTTC. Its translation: CASKGTRRPNGYTF.

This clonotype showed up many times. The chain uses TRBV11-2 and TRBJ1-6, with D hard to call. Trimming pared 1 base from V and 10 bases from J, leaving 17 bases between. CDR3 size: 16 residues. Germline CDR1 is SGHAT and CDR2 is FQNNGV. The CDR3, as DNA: TGTGCCAGCAGCTTAGCAGGCGGGATGTATGGATCACCCCTCCACTTT. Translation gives CASSLAGGMYGSPLHF. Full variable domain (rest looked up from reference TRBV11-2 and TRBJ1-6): EAGVAQSPRYKIIEKRQSVAFWCNPISGHATLYWYQQILGQGPKLLIQFQNNGVVDDSQLPKDRFSAERLKGVDSTLKIQPAKLEDSAVYLCASSLAGGMYGSPLHFGNGTRLTVT.

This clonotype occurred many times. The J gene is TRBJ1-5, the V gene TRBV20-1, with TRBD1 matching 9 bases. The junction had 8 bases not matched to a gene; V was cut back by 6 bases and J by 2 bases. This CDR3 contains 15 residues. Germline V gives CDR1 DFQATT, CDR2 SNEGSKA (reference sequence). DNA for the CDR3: TGCAGTGCCCTCACAGGGGGCGGTGGCAATCAGCCCCAGCATTTT. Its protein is CSALTGGGGNQPQHF.

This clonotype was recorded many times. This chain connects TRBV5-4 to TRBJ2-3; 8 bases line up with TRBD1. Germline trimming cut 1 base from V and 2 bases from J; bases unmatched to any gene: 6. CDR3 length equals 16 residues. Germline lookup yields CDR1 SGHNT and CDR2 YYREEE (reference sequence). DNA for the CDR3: TGTGCCAGCAGCTTGCAGACAGGGGCGACCACAGATACGCAGTATTTT. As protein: CASSLQTGATTDTQYF.

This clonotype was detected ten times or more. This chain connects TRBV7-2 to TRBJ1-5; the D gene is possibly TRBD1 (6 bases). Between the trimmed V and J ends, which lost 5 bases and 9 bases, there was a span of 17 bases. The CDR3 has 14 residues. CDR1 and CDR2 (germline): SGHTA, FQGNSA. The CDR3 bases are TGTGCCAGCAGCCCCGGACAGACCGCCGGGCCCCAGCATTTT. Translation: CASSPGQTAGPQHF. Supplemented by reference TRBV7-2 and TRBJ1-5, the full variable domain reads GAGVSQSPSNKVTEKGKDVELRCDPISGHTALYWYRQSLGQGLEFLIYFQGNSAPDKSGLPSDRFSAERTGGSVSTLTIQRTQQEDSAVYLCASSPGQTAGPQHFGDGTRLSIL.

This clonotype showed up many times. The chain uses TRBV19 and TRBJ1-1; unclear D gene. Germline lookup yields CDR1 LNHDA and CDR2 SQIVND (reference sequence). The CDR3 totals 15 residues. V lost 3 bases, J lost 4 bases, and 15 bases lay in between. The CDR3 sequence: CASSIAGSGGTEAFF. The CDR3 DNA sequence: TGTGCCAGTAGTATCGCGGGGAGTGGAGGCACTGAAGCTTTCTTT.

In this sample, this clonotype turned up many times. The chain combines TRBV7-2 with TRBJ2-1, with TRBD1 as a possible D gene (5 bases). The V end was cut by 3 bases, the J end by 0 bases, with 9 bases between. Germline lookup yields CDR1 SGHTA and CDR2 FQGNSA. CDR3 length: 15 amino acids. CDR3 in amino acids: CASSFRQNSYNEQFF. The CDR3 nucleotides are TGTGCCAGCAGCTTTCGACAGAACTCCTACAATGAGCAGTTCTTC.

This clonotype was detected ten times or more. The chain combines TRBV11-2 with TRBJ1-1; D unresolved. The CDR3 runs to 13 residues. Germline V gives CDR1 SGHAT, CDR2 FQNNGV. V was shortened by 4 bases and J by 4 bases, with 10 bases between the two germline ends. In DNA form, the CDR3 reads TGTGCCAGCAGCTCAGCTCCAGGCACTGAAGCTTTCTTT. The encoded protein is CASSSAPGTEAFF.

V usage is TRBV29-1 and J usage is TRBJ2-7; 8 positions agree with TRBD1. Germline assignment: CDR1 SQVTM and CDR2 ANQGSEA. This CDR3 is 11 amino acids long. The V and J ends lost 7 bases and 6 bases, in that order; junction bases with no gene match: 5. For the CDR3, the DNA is TGCAGCGCCAACAGGGGGATCGAGCAGTACTTC. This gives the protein CSANRGIEQYF.

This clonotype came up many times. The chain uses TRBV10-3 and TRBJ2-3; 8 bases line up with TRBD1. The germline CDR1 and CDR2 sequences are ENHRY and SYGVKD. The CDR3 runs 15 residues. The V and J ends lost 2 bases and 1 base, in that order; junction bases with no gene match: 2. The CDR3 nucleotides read TGTGCCATCAGTGAGAGGGGACAGGGCACAGATACGCAGTATTTT. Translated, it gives CAISERGQGTDTQYF.

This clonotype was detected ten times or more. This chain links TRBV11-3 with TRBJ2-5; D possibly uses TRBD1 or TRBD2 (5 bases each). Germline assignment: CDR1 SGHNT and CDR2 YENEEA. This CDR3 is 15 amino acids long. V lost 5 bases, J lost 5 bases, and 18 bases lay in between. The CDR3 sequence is CASSLRGVEGETQYF. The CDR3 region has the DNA TGTGCCAGCAGCCTAAGGGGAGTCGAGGGGGAGACCCAGTACTTC.

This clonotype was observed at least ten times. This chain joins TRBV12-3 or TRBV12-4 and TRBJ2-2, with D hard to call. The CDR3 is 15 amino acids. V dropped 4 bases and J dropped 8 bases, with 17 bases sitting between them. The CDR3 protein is CASSSQPGATGELFF. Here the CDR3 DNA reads TGTGCCAGCAGTTCTCAACCCGGTGCCACGGGGGAGCTGTTTTTT.

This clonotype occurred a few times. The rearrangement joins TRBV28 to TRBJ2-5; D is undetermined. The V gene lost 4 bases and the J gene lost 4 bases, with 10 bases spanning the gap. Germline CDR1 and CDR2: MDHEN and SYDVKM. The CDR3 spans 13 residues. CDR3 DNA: TGTGCCAGCAGTTCTATCGGGCGAGAGACCCAGTACTTC. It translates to CASSSIGRETQYF.

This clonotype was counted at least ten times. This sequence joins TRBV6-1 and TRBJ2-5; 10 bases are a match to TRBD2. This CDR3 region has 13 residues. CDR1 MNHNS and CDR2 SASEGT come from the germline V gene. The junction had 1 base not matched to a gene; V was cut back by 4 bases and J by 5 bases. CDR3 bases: TGTGCCAGCAGTGTTAGCGGGAGGGAGACCCAGTACTTC. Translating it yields CASSVSGRETQYF.

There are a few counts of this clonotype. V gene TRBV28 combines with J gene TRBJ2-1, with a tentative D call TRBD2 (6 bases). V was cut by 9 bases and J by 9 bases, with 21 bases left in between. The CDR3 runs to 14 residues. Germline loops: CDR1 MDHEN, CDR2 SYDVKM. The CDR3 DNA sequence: TGTGCCAGTATGACTAGGCCCCCTTCCCTTGAGCAGTTCTTC. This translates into CASMTRPPSLEQFF.

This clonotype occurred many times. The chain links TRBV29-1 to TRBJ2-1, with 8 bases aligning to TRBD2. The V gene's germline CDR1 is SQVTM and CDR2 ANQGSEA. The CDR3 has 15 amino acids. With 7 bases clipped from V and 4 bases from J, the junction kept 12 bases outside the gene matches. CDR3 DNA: TGCAGCGCCCGACCGACTAGCGTTTTTTACAATGAGCAGTTCTTC. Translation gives CSARPTSVFYNEQFF.

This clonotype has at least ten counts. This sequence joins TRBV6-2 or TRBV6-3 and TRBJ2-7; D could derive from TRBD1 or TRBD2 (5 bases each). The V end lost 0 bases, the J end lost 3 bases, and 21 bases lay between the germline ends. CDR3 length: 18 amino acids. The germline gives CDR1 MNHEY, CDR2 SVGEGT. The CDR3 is CASSYSRDGRFLYYEQYF. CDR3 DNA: TGTGCCAGCAGTTACTCAAGGGACGGTAGGTTCCTCTACTACGAGCAGTACTTC.